The present TCR beta chain was sequenced within a study of blood T cells in healthy people across ages. Study background: Using template switching, researchers captured about one barcoded beta molecule for each two T cells.

This clonotype was counted a few times. Its antigen remains unidentified. Trimming took 4 bases from V and 4 from J; bases not matched to a gene: 14. This CDR3 is 17 amino acids long. Germline assignment: CDR1 SGHRS and CDR2 YFSETQ. Through a sample-barcoded 5' primer and a J-beta primer mix, a second PCR was run for roughly 7 to 11 cycles. The authors tagged each cDNA molecule using a template-switch adaptor with 12 random nucleotides. A single record per CDR3 protein comes from TCRdb applying MiXCR to the 5' RACE reads. The table has 1.8 million or so distinct CDR3 sequences, about 39% seen once; the top ten hold about 21%. Whole-study results and caveats: Both naive CD4+ cell counts and diversity were greater in long-lived donors than in aged donors. Reliance upon unsorted PBMCs precluded definitive naive versus antigen-experienced comparison.

The chain recombines TRBV5-1 with TRBJ2-5; 9 nucleotides line up with TRBD1. Sequencing was carried out using blood. The sequence came from a human donor in good health. The DNA for the CDR3 is TGCGCCAGCAGCCTGACCCTAGGACAGGGGCGCAGAGAGACCCAGTACTTC. Translating gives CASSLTLGQGRRETQYF.